This T cell receptor beta chain is drawn from a study of CD4 T cells in relation to SARS-CoV-2 and coronaviruses. Overall study context: TCR beta CDR3s were sequenced after approximately 11-day antigen culture of PBMCs. No peptide or an HIV-1 Nef peptide pool served as negative control.

The unexposed donors gave CD4+ T cells in about 2011-2019, prior to COVID-19. Isolation of CD4+ T cells took place after nine to ten days in culture. Unexposed-donor CD4+ T cells were probed with SARS-CoV-2 S/N and four cold-coronavirus spikes, cells permitting. Profiling relied on immunoSEQ multiplex PCR, and the TCRdb table lists in-frame clones only, not all of them. The sample has around 32,000 clones, approximately 76% seen once. The sample holds one count of this clone. Its antigen is undetermined. This receptor was identified in a human donor in good health. Sequencing was performed on CD4+ T cells from PBMCs, cultured in vitro.

The CDR3 nucleotides are TGCGCCAGCAGCCAAGGGTTAGCGGGGGTTTTGTCCGGGGAGCTGTTTTTT. Protein sequence: CASSQGLAGVLSGELFF. The chain uses TRBV4-3 and TRBJ2-2, with 9 bases that match TRBD2. The germline V gene encodes CDR1 LGHNA and CDR2 YSLEER. The trim removed 1 base at V and 6 bases at J, leaving 9 bases unmatched. The CDR3 has 17 residues.